This TCR beta chain emerged from a study of T-cell memory formation after mild COVID-19. Study at large: Clusters of TCRs were largely donor specific.

Overall study results and limits: Among clones contracting day 15 to 85, CD4/CD8 was balanced, whereas later expanders leaned CD4+. Prior to infection, memory already included some responding clones, suggesting cross-reactive memory joined. Second-wave clones that peaked on day 37 lacked confirmed SARS-CoV-2 specificity.

In TCRdb, the 5' RACE reads were re-called with MiXCR into one record per CDR3 protein. The table records under 110,000 distinct CDR3 sequences, 17% of them present only once. A few counts support this clonotype. Its target is not known. Sequenced: PBMCs or a T cell subset sorted from them (not recorded which). This TCR was sampled from an adult woman who had mild COVID-19 (a few samples of this study predate the infection). Cell type and time point are not known.

The CDR3 here is CASSRGQGADEQYF. CDR3 DNA sequence: TGCGCCAGCAGCCGGGGACAGGGGGCGGACGAGCAGTACTTC. This chain connects TRBV4-1 to TRBJ2-7; TRBD1 matches at 12 bases. The V gene end was trimmed by 4 bases and the J gene end by 5 bases; junction bases not matched to a gene: 3. CDR1 is MGHRA, CDR2 YSYEKL, per germline. This CDR3 is built from 14 residues.